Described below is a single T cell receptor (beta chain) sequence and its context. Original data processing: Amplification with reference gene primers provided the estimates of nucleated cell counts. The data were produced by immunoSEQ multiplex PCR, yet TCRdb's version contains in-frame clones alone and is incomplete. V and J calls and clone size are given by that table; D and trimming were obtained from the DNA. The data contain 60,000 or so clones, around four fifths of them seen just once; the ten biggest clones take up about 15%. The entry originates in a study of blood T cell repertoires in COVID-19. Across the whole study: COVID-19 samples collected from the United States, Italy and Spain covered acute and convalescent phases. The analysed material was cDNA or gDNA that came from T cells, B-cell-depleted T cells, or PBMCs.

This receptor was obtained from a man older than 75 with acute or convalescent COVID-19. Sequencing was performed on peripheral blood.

The CDR3: CASSRDRAKQPQHF. Written as DNA, the CDR3 is TGTGCCAGCAGCCGAGACAGGGCCAAGCAGCCCCAGCATTTT. This chain joins TRBV6-5 and TRBJ1-5; 7 nucleotides line up with TRBD1. The V segment lost 6 bases and the J segment 7 bases; nucleotides outside the gene matches: 9. The CDR3 is 14 amino acids. Germline assignment: CDR1 MNHEY and CDR2 SVGAGI.